Below, one T cell receptor beta chain is given with its context. What it recognizes is unknown. Noted treatment: roughly 18 received Ad26.COV2.S at low or high dose, single or two shots; about 5 received placebo; per-sample allocation not given. Day 63 after the first vaccine or placebo injection was the time point for sampling. An Ad26 vector was used to express Wuhan-strain SARS-CoV-2 spike as the vaccine. The record originates from a study of Ad26.COV2.S vaccination and SARS-CoV-2 variants. Study in general: The donor participated in the COV1001 trial, in its Ad26.COV2.S arm. Study-wide results and limits: Non-spike TCR breadth did not differ much between vaccine and placebo recipients.

The protocol was immunoSEQ multiplex PCR, while the TCRdb copy is restricted to in-frame clones and leaves out a portion. The table lists 300,000 to 400,000 clones, around 86% of them singletons. The V end lost 2 bases, the J end lost 7 bases, and 16 bases lay between the germline ends. The CDR3 is 15 amino acids. Germline V gives CDR1 MNHNS, CDR2 SASEGT. The chain is built from TRBV6-1 and TRBJ2-3; TRBD2 is a possible D gene (5 bases). The sequence was collected from a person aged 18-60 years who received the Ad26.COV2.S COVID-19 vaccine or a placebo. The sample in question was peripheral blood, obtained in a trial of Ad26.COV2.S vaccine versus placebo. The CDR3 reads CASSEPGLSAYTQYF. The CDR3 region has the DNA TGTGCCAGCAGTGAACCCGGACTTAGTGCGTATACGCAGTATTTT.